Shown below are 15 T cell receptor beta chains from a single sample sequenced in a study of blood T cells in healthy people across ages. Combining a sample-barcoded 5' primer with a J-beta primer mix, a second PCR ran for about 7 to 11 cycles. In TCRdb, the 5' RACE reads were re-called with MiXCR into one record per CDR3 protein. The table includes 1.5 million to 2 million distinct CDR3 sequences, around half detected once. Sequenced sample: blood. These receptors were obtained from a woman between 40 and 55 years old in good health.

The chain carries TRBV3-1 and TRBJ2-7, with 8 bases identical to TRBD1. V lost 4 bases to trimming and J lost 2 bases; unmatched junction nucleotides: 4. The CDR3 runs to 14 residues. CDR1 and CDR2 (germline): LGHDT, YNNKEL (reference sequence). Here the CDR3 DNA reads TGTGCCAGCAGCCCGGACAGGGTGACCTACGAGCAGTACTTC. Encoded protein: CASSPDRVTYEQYF.

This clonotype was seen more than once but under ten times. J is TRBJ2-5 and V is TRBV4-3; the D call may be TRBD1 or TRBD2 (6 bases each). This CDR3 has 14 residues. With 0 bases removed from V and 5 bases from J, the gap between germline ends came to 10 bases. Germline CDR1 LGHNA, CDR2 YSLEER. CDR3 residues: CASSQDRRGETQYF. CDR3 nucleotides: TGCGCCAGCAGCCAAGACAGGAGGGGGGAGACCCAGTACTTC.

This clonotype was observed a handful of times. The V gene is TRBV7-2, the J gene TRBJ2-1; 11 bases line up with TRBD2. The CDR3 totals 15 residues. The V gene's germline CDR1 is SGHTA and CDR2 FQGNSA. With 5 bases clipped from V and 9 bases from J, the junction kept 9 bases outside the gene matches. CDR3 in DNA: TGTGCCAGCAGCGCAGATAGCGGGGGGGCTGTTGAGCAGTTCTTC. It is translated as CASSADSGGAVEQFF.

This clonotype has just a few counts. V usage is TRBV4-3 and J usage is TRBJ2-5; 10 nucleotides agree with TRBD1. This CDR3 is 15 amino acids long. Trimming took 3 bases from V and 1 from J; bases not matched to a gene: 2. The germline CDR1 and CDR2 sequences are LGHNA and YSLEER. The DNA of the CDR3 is TGCGCCAGCAGCCATGGACAGGGGGGCCAAGAGACCCAGTACTTC. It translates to CASSHGQGGQETQYF.

CDR3 in amino acids: CASSNPTSVRNYEQYF. CDR3 nucleotide sequence: TGTGCCAGCAGCAATCCCACTAGCGTGCGCAACTACGAGCAGTACTTC. This chain connects TRBV21-1 to TRBJ2-7; the table's TRBD2 call for D was not verified on the DNA. TRBV21-1 is a known pseudogene. This CDR3 is 16 amino acids long.

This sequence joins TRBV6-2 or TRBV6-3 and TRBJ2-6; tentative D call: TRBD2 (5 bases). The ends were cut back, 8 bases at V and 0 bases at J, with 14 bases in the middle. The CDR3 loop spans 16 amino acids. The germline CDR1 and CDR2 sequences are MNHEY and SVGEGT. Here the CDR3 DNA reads TGTGCCAGCGGACTGGTGAGCGTCTCTGGGGCCAACGTCCTGACTTTC. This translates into CASGLVSVSGANVLTF.

The CDR3 region has the DNA TGCAGTGCTAGGGCCATAAAGGGGGGGTACAATGAGCAGTTCTTC. Protein sequence: CSARAIKGGYNEQFF. The J gene is TRBJ2-1, the V gene TRBV20-1, with D tentatively TRBD2 (7 bases). This CDR3 contains 15 residues. Trimming left V 3 bases short and J 4 bases short, with 16 bases between. Looked up from germline, CDR1 is DFQATT and CDR2 is SNEGSKA (reference sequence).

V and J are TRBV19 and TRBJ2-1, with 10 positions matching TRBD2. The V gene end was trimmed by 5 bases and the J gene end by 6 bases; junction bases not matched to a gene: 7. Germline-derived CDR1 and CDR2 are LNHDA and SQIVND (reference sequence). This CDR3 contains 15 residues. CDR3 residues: CASSPRTSGPNEQFF. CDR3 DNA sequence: TGTGCCAGTAGTCCCCGGACTAGCGGACCCAATGAGCAGTTCTTC.

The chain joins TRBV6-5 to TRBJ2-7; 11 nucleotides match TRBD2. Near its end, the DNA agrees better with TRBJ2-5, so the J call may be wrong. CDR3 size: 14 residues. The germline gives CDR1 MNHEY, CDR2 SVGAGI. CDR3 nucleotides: TGTGCCAGCACTGTAGCGGGGGGGGGAGAGACCCAGTACTTC. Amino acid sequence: CASTVAGGGETQYF.

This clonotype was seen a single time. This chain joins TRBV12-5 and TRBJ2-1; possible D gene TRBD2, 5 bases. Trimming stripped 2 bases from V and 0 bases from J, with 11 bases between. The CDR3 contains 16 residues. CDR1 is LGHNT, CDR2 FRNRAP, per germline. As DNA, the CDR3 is TGTGCTAGTGGTTTGTTTCTGGGGAGCTCCTACAATGAGCAGTTCTTC. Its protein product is CASGLFLGSSYNEQFF.

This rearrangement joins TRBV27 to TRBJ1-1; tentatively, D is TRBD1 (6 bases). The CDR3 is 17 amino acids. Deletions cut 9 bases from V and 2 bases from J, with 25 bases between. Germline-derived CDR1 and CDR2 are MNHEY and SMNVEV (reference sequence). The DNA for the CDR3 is TGTGCCAGGGTAAAGCCTCGCCGGACAGCTTCCAACACTGAAGCTTTCTTT. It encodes CARVKPRRTASNTEAFF.

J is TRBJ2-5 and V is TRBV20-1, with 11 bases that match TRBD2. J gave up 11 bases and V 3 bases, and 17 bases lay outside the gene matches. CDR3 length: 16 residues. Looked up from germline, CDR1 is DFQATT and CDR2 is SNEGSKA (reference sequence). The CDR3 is CSARPLAGASYNEQYF. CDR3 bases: TGCAGTGCTAGGCCACTAGCGGGGGCCTCATACAATGAGCAGTACTTC.

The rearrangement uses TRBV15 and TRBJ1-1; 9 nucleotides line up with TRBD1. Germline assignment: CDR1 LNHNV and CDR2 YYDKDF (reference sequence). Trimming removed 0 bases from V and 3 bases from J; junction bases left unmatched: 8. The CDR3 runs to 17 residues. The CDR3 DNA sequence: TGTGCCACCAGCAGAGATAGGACTCGGGACAGGGACACTGAAGCTTTCTTT. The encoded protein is CATSRDRTRDRDTEAFF.

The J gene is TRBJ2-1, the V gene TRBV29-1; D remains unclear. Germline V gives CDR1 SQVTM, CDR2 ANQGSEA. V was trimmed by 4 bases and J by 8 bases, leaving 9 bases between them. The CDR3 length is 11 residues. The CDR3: CSVVILDEQFF. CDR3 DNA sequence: TGCAGCGTTGTGATTCTCGATGAGCAGTTCTTC.

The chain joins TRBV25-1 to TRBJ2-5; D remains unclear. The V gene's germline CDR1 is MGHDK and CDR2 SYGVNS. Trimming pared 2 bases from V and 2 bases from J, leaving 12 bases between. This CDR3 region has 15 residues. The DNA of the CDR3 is TGTGCCAGCAGTGAAGATCATGTCAGACAAGAGACCCAGTACTTC. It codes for CASSEDHVRQETQYF. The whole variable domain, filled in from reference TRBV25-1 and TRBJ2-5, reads EADIYQTPRYLVIGTGKKITLECSQTMGHDKMYWYQQDPGMELHLIHYSYGVNSTEKGDLSSESTVSRIRTEHFPLTLESARPSHTSQYLCASSEDHVRQETQYFGPGTRLLVL.